The rows below give T cell receptor beta chains drawn from one sample of a study of cytomegalovirus exposure and HLA in healthy donors. Sequencing used immunoSEQ multiplex PCR; TCRdb keeps in-frame clones, though not all of them. Here the sample spans fewer than 250,000 clones, roughly nine tenths being singletons. The specimen sequenced was PBMCs. These receptors were collected from a boy aged 2 to 10 in good health and CMV-seronegative. The CDR3 runs from the conserved cysteine through the conserved F or W. Fields, in order: CDR3 protein, CDR3 DNA, V gene, clone size, J gene, D gene. A D gene is named only where the DNA matches it firmly. Expanded clones get a size class; other rows say once, few or many, or leave the size out.

CDR3: CASSLGSSVQSETQYF
DNA: TGTGCCAGCAGCTTAGGGTCTAGCGTCCAATCCGAGACCCAGTACTTC
V: TRBV7-2
size: .
J: TRBJ2-5
D: .

CDR3: CASSASGGYHQPQHF
DNA: TGTGCCAGCAGTGCCTCTGGGGGGTATCATCAGCCCCAGCATTTT
V: TRBV28
size: .
J: TRBJ1-5
D: .

CDR3: CASSLFGTARTVNGYTF
DNA: TGTGCCAGCAGTTTATTTGGGACAGCGCGAACTGTAAACGGCTACACCTTC
V: TRBV27
size: .
J: TRBJ1-2
D: TRBD1

CDR3: CASSVAGGAHPGEEQYF
DNA: TGTGCCAGCAGCGTAGCTGGGGGGGCCCACCCGGGGGAGGAGCAGTACTTC
V: TRBV9
size: .
J: TRBJ2-7
D: .

CDR3: CASSLTLAGYQETQYF
DNA: TGTGCCAGCAGCTTAACGCTAGCGGGGTACCAAGAGACCCAGTACTTC
V: TRBV11-2
size: .
J: TRBJ2-5
D: TRBD2

CDR3: CASETGGNYNEQFF
DNA: TGCGCCAGCGAGACAGGGGGAAATTACAATGAGCAGTTCTTC
V: TRBV5-1
size: .
J: TRBJ2-1
D: TRBD1

CDR3: CASSPKREAPSEQFF
DNA: TGTGCCAGCTCACCTAAGCGGGAGGCCCCGAGTGAGCAGTTCTTC
V: TRBV18
size: .
J: TRBJ2-1
D: TRBD2

CDR3: CAWGTSGYEQYF
DNA: TGTGCCTGGGGGACTAGCGGCTACGAGCAGTACTTC
V: TRBV30
size: .
J: TRBJ2-7
D: TRBD2

CDR3: CANYSPLHF
DNA: TGTGCCAACTATTCACCCCTCCACTTT
V: TRBV21-1
size: few
J: TRBJ1-6
D: .

CDR3: CASSPGQGTYEQYF
DNA: TGTGCCAGCTCACCGGGACAGGGGACCTACGAGCAGTACTTC
V: TRBV18
size: .
J: TRBJ2-7
D: TRBD1

CDR3: CASMGGPNTDTQYF
DNA: TGTGCCAGTATGGGGGGTCCCAACACAGATACGCAGTATTTT
V: TRBV19
size: .
J: TRBJ2-3
D: .

CDR3: CASSLASRKHRAIFF
DNA: TGTGCCAGCAGCTTAGCCAGTAGGAAACACAGGGCAATCTTCTTT
V: TRBV7-8
size: .
J: TRBJ1-1
D: .

CDR3: CASSPPQSTGELFF
DNA: TGCGCCAGCAGCCCCCCTCAGTCCACCGGGGAGCTGTTTTTT
V: TRBV5-1
size: .
J: TRBJ2-2
D: .

CDR3: CASLTHADSYEQYF
DNA: TGTGCCAGCCTCACGCACGCGGACTCCTACGAGCAGTACTTC
V: TRBV28
size: .
J: TRBJ2-7
D: .

CDR3: CASSPPPSRGRSTDTQYF
DNA: TGTGCCAGTAGTCCACCGCCCTCGCGGGGGAGATCCACAGATACGCAGTATTTT
V: TRBV19
size: .
J: TRBJ2-3
D: TRBD2

CDR3: CASSLGPGQGKNNEQFF
DNA: TGCGCCAGCAGCTTGGGCCCCGGACAGGGTAAAAACAATGAGCAGTTCTTC
V: TRBV5-1
size: .
J: TRBJ2-1
D: TRBD1

CDR3: CSSSPVLHEQYF
DNA: TGTTCCAGCAGCCCAGTCCTCCACGAGCAGTACTTC
V: TRBV7-9
size: .
J: TRBJ2-7
D: .

CDR3: CASSRREWGTEAFF
DNA: TGTGCCAGCAGCCGCCGGGAGTGGGGCACTGAAGCTTTCTTT
V: TRBV7-9
size: .
J: TRBJ1-1
D: .

CDR3: CASSQEQGEFYSPLHF
DNA: TGCGCCAGCAGCCAAGAACAGGGGGAGTTTTATTCACCCCTCCACTTT
V: TRBV4-1
size: .
J: TRBJ1-6
D: TRBD1

CDR3: CAINEGAGGNSPLHF
DNA: TGTGCCATCAACGAGGGGGCGGGAGGGAATTCACCCCTCCACTTT
V: TRBV10-3
size: .
J: TRBJ1-6
D: TRBD1

CDR3: CASSEDRGTYNEQFF
DNA: TGTGCCAGCAGCGAAGACAGGGGGACCTACAATGAGCAGTTCTTC
V: TRBV9
size: once
J: TRBJ2-1
D: TRBD1

CDR3: CASSFRTDGYTF
DNA: TGTGCCAGCAGTTTTAGGACAGACGGCTACACCTTC
V: TRBV27
size: .
J: TRBJ1-2
D: .

CDR3: CASSTLTGEPVQELFF
DNA: TGTGCCAGTAGTACCCTAACAGGGGAGCCGGTTCAGGAGCTGTTTTTT
V: TRBV19
size: .
J: TRBJ2-2
D: TRBD1

CDR3: CASSPRVGTGYEQYF
DNA: TGTGCCAGCAGCCCTCGGGTGGGGACAGGCTACGAGCAGTACTTC
V: TRBV28
size: .
J: TRBJ2-7
D: TRBD1

CDR3: CASSLPPGLASDTQYF
DNA: TGTGCCAGCAGTTTACCCCCGGGACTAGCTTCAGATACGCAGTATTTT
V: TRBV28
size: .
J: TRBJ2-3
D: TRBD2

CDR3: CASGGTASNYGYTF
DNA: TGTGCTAGTGGGGGGACAGCCTCTAACTATGGCTACACCTTC
V: TRBV12-5
size: .
J: TRBJ1-2
D: TRBD1

CDR3: CASSRGGLSSYEQYF
DNA: TGTGCCAGCTCACGGGGGGGACTAAGCTCCTACGAGCAGTACTTC
V: TRBV18
size: .
J: TRBJ2-7
D: TRBD2

CDR3: CASRPLGPAEAFF
DNA: TGTGCCAGCAGGCCGTTGGGGCCCGCTGAAGCTTTCTTT
V: TRBV6-5
size: once
J: TRBJ1-1
D: .

CDR3: CASSGQTNEQFF
DNA: TGTGCCAGCAGTGGACAGACCAATGAGCAGTTCTTC
V: TRBV6-4
size: .
J: TRBJ2-1
D: .

CDR3: CASSRTGELFF
DNA: TGTGCCAGCAGCAGAACCGGGGAGCTGTTTTTT
V: TRBV27
size: once
J: TRBJ2-2
D: .

CDR3: CASSLLGLGDYTF
DNA: TGTGCCAGCAGTTTACTAGGACTGGGTGACTACACCTTC
V: TRBV28
size: .
J: TRBJ1-2
D: .

CDR3: CASSYAPQGRETQYF
DNA: TGTGCCAGCAGTTACGCGCCGCAGGGTAGGGAGACCCAGTACTTC
V: TRBV6-5
size: once
J: TRBJ2-5
D: .

CDR3: CASSQEGLAANEQFF
DNA: TGTGCCAGCAGCCAAGAGGGACTAGCGGCCAATGAGCAGTTCTTC
V: TRBV4-2
size: .
J: TRBJ2-1
D: TRBD2

CDR3: CASSSPDRDPYEQYF
DNA: TGTGCCAGCAGCTCGCCCGACAGGGACCCCTACGAGCAGTACTTC
V: TRBV28
size: .
J: TRBJ2-7
D: TRBD1

CDR3: CASSERTDTQYF
DNA: TGTGCCAGCAGTGAGAGAACAGATACGCAGTATTTT
V: TRBV27
size: .
J: TRBJ2-3
D: .

CDR3: CASSARSRGEVYGYTF
DNA: TGTGCCAGCAGCGCCCGAAGTCGTGGGGAGGTCTATGGCTACACCTTC
V: TRBV7-9
size: .
J: TRBJ1-2
D: .

CDR3: CASSLARPDSARDQPQHF
DNA: TGTGCCAGCAGTTTAGCCCGACCGGACAGCGCTCGAGATCAGCCCCAGCATTTT
V: TRBV27
size: .
J: TRBJ1-5
D: .

CDR3: CASTTNPSGWSQPQHF
DNA: TGTGCCAGCACCACCAACCCGTCCGGGTGGTCACAGCCCCAGCATTTT
V: TRBV28
size: .
J: TRBJ1-5
D: .

CDR3: CASSLQGANGNTIYF
DNA: TGTGCCAGCAGCTTACAGGGGGCGAACGGAAACACCATATATTTT
V: TRBV7-2
size: .
J: TRBJ1-3
D: TRBD1

CDR3: CASSTFTAGDADTQYF
DNA: TGCGCCAGCAGCACGTTCACAGCGGGAGATGCAGATACGCAGTATTTT
V: TRBV5-1
size: .
J: TRBJ2-3
D: TRBD2

CDR3: CASSHVSAGAYNEQFF
DNA: TGCGCCAGCAGCCATGTCTCCGCGGGGGCCTACAATGAGCAGTTCTTC
V: TRBV4-1
size: .
J: TRBJ2-1
D: TRBD2

CDR3: CASSPAGGGGQPQHF
DNA: TGTGCCAGCTCACCCGCAGGTGGGGGGGGTCAGCCCCAGCATTTT
V: TRBV18
size: .
J: TRBJ1-5
D: .

CDR3: CASSIRETGELFF
DNA: TGTGCCAGCAGTATTAGGGAGACCGGGGAGCTGTTTTTT
V: TRBV27
size: .
J: TRBJ2-2
D: .

CDR3: CASSFTTGAGYTF
DNA: TGTGCCAGCAGTTTCACGACAGGGGCTGGCTACACCTTC
V: TRBV27
size: .
J: TRBJ1-2
D: TRBD1

CDR3: CASSDSWRAEAFF
DNA: TGTGCCAGCAGTGACTCGTGGAGAGCTGAAGCTTTCTTT
V: TRBV6-4
size: .
J: TRBJ1-1
D: .